There are a few counts of the clone carrying this TCR beta chain. The antigen is unknown. CDR1 is WSHSY and CDR2 is SAAADI in the germline V gene. CDR3 length: 15 amino acids. With 2 bases clipped from V and 2 bases from J, the junction kept 5 bases outside the gene matches. This sample is drawn from a study of graft-versus-host responses after intestinal transplantation. The wider study: Transplant types were multivisceral, liver-intestinal, or isolated intestinal. Every one of the recipients received anti-thymocyte globulin induction and afterwards took tacrolimus and steroids for roughly three years.

Findings of the study overall: Graft-donor T cell macrochimerism in patients accompanied high graft-versus-host to host-versus-graft clonal ratios in allografts. Investigators detected GvH clones in recipient marrow, with some emerging earlier in ileum or blood.

The repertoire was sequenced with immunoSEQ multiplex PCR; TCRdb's copy has only in-frame clones and lacks some. The sample lists approximately 90,000 clones; approximately 80% were seen once. The chain carries TRBV10-2 and TRBJ2-7, with 8 bases lining up with TRBD2. The TCR was taken from a human donor who received an intestinal transplant. Sequencing used unstimulated CD4+ T cells sorted from spleen or lymph node cells, obtained before intestinal transplant. The CDR3 region is CASSETGGGTYEQYF. The CDR3, as DNA: TGCGCCAGCAGTGAGACAGGCGGGGGGACCTACGAGCAGTACTTC.